The 20 T cell receptor beta chains listed next were all sequenced from one sample in a study of beta chain features in type 1 diabetes. Study results and limitations: There was a moderate but significant shortening of TCRB CDR3s in all four CD4+ subsets of Type 1 diabetes patients.

Expressed TCRB transcripts were sequenced after all isolated RNA was converted to cDNA. Using immunoSEQ multiplex PCR, the repertoire was profiled, and TCRdb retains in-frame clones only, with some absent. Here the sample spans a few hundred thousand clones, 9.5% to 10% being singletons. Their antigens are not known. The specimen was central memory CD4+ T cells from blood. The receptor source for this set is a man aged 25 to 45 with type 1 diabetes.

J is TRBJ1-1 and V is TRBV7-2; D is ambiguous. Germline CDR1 reads SGHTA; CDR2 reads FQGNSA. The CDR3 sequence is 14 residues long. V gave up 3 bases and J gave up 2 bases, with 10 bases separating them. The CDR3 region has the DNA TGTGCCAGCAGCTTCGACAAGTATAACACTGAAGCTTTCTTT. Its protein is CASSFDKYNTEAFF.

V is TRBV19 and J is TRBJ1-1; tentative D call: TRBD1 (5 bases). This CDR3 comprises 17 residues. V shed 5 bases and J shed 2 bases, with 21 bases lying between them. Germline V gene sequence: CDR1 LNHDA, CDR2 SQIVND (reference sequence). In DNA form, the CDR3 reads TGTGCCAGTAGTCCCCCGTGGCGGGGCCCCCGAAACACTGAAGCTTTCTTT. It is translated as CASSPPWRGPRNTEAFF.

This clone has a handful of counts. The CDR3 region has the DNA TGCGCCAGCAGCTTGAGCCCCAGCGAAGATACGCAGTATTTT. It encodes CASSLSPSEDTQYF. The rearrangement joins TRBV5-1 to TRBJ2-3; D is uncertain. Germline V gene data show CDR1 as SGHRS and CDR2 as YFSETQ. The CDR3 is 14 amino acids. V lost 1 base and J 5 bases, leaving 11 bases between the germline ends. Filled out from reference TRBV5-1 and TRBJ2-3, the complete variable domain reads KAGVTQTPRYLIKTRGQQVTLSCSPISGHRSVSWYQQTPGQGLQFLFEYFSETQRNKGNFPGRFSGRQFSNSRSEMNVSTLELGDSALYLCASSLSPSEDTQYFGPGTRLTVL.

This clone was found a few times. As DNA, the CDR3 is TGCGCCAGCAGCTCAGGGGGGCGCCTGGGCGAGCAGTACTTC. Protein sequence: CASSSGGRLGEQYF. The V and J genes are TRBV5-1 and TRBJ2-7, with D possibly being TRBD1 (7 bases). Looked up from germline, CDR1 is SGHRS and CDR2 is YFSETQ. The CDR3 loop spans 14 amino acids. V gave up 3 bases and J gave up 6 bases, with 16 bases separating them.

Ten or more counts support this clone. The chain uses TRBV11-1 and TRBJ1-1, with no clear D. CDR1 SGHAT and CDR2 FQDESV come from the germline V gene (reference sequence). The ends were cut back, 0 bases at V and 5 bases at J, with 7 bases in the middle. The CDR3 is 13 residues long. CDR3 DNA: TGTGCCAGCAGCTTAGCGCTAAGGACTGAAGCTTTCTTT. Its translation: CASSLALRTEAFF.

This clone was detected ten times or more. The rearrangement joins TRBV7-2 to TRBJ2-7; 7 nucleotides agree with TRBD1. This CDR3 region has 15 residues. Trimming removed 7 bases from V and 0 bases from J; junction bases left unmatched: 9. Germline CDR1 and CDR2: SGHTA and FQGNSA. The CDR3 spells CASTRQGLSSYEQYF. For the CDR3, the DNA is TGTGCCAGCACCCGACAGGGATTAAGCTCCTACGAGCAGTACTTC.

V usage is TRBV7-3 and J usage is TRBJ2-7, with no clear D. V dropped 3 bases and J dropped 5 bases, with 14 bases sitting between them. The CDR3 covers 14 residues. CDR1 and CDR2 from the germline V gene are SGHTA and FQGTGA. The CDR3 bases are TGTGCCAGCAGCTTCGGTCTCCCCGGCGACGAGCAGTACTTC. Protein sequence: CASSFGLPGDEQYF.

There are a few counts of this clone. The rearrangement joins TRBV29-1 to TRBJ2-2; 7 bases are shared with TRBD2. Germline values: CDR1 SQVTM, CDR2 ANQGSEA. The J segment lost 7 bases and the V segment lost 2 bases, leaving 4 bases of the junction unmatched. CDR3 length equals 13 residues. The CDR3: CSVESGEGGELFF. Here the CDR3 DNA reads TGCAGCGTTGAATCGGGGGAGGGCGGGGAGCTGTTTTTT.

This chain links TRBV7-8 with TRBJ2-5; D may be TRBD2 (5 bases). V gave up 5 bases and J gave up 2 bases, with 9 bases separating them. The germline V gene encodes CDR1 SGHVS and CDR2 FQNEAQ. This CDR3 contains 13 residues. The CDR3 sequence is CASSPQRQETQYF. The CDR3 DNA reads TGTGCCAGCAGCCCCCAGCGGCAAGAGACCCAGTACTTC.

This clone was counted a few times. The V call is TRBV5-4, the J call TRBJ2-6; D uncertain. Germline CDR1 and CDR2: SGHNT and YYREEE (reference sequence). Trimming took 1 base from V and 4 from J, leaving 3 bases between them. This CDR3 region has 13 residues. CDR3 sequence: CASSLYGANVLTF. The CDR3 region has the DNA TGTGCCAGCAGCTTGTACGGGGCCAACGTCCTGACTTTC.

The J gene is TRBJ2-5, the V gene TRBV5-8; 10 bases align to TRBD1. The V and J ends lost 4 bases and 4 bases, in that order; junction bases with no gene match: 7. Germline-derived CDR1 and CDR2 are SGHTS and YDEGEE. The CDR3 spans 15 residues. The CDR3 sequence: CASSAIGQGGETQYF. As DNA, the CDR3 is TGTGCCAGCAGCGCTATCGGACAGGGGGGAGAGACCCAGTACTTC.

CDR3 DNA: TGCGCCAGCAGCTCAGGAAGGACTAATGAAAAACTGTTTTTT. Residues: CASSSGRTNEKLFF. The chain is built from TRBV5-1 and TRBJ1-4; D uncertain. Germline assignment: CDR1 SGHRS and CDR2 YFSETQ. Trimming shortened V by 3 bases and J by 2 bases, and 8 bases separated the two germline ends. This CDR3 is 14 amino acids long. The whole variable domain, filled in from reference TRBV5-1 and TRBJ1-4, reads KAGVTQTPRYLIKTRGQQVTLSCSPISGHRSVSWYQQTPGQGLQFLFEYFSETQRNKGNFPGRFSGRQFSNSRSEMNVSTLELGDSALYLCASSSGRTNEKLFFGSGTQLSVL.

This clone has ten or more counts. This chain connects TRBV7-3 to TRBJ2-2, with 7 positions matching TRBD2. Germline loops: CDR1 SGHTA, CDR2 FQGTGA. CDR3 length equals 14 residues. The trim removed 6 bases at V and 4 bases at J, leaving 5 bases unmatched. CDR3 region: CASRPPGGTGELFF. The CDR3 DNA reads as TGTGCCAGCAGACCCCCGGGGGGCACCGGGGAGCTGTTTTTT.

The gene calls are TRBV29-1 and TRBJ1-1, with a tentative D call TRBD1 (6 bases). This CDR3 spans 14 amino acids. Per germline, CDR1 SQVTM and CDR2 ANQGSEA. The ends were cut back, 4 bases at V and 5 bases at J, with 17 bases in the middle. The CDR3 DNA follows: TGCAGCGTTGGGGAGACAGGTCCGGAGACTGAAGCTTTCTTT. Its translation: CSVGETGPETEAFF.

CDR3 protein: CASNLRGSKNIQYF. CDR3 nucleotide sequence: TGTGCCAGCAATCTAAGGGGATCCAAAAACATTCAGTACTTC. The genes are TRBV5-6 and TRBJ2-4, with a tentative D call TRBD1 (5 bases). Germline values: CDR1 SGHDT, CDR2 YYEEEE. V lost 6 bases to trimming and J lost 2 bases, with 12 bases between them. This CDR3 region has 14 residues.

This clone was observed a few times. The V gene is TRBV28, the J gene TRBJ1-1, with a possible D match to TRBD1 (5 bases). Germline V gives CDR1 MDHEN, CDR2 SYDVKM. The CDR3 contains 17 residues. V dropped 2 bases and J dropped 1 base, with 17 bases sitting between them. This chain's CDR3 is CASSLRASGGRNTEAFF. CDR3 bases: TGTGCCAGCAGTTTAAGGGCGAGTGGGGGTCGGAACACTGAAGCTTTCTTT.

This clone has at least ten counts. Other DNA sequences within the sample encode an identical CDR3. V and J are TRBV27 and TRBJ2-7; 9 bases match TRBD2. CDR3 length equals 15 residues. The V gene's germline CDR1 is MNHEY and CDR2 SMNVEV (reference sequence). The V segment lost 2 bases and the J segment 2 bases; nucleotides outside the gene matches: 4. Here the CDR3 reads CASSLLAGGPYEQYF. The CDR3 nucleotides are TGTGCCAGCAGTTTACTCGCGGGAGGGCCCTACGAGCAGTACTTC.

J is TRBJ1-3 and V is TRBV11-2, with TRBD1 as a possible D gene (5 bases). Germline CDR1 SGHAT, CDR2 FQNNGV. Trimming left V 5 bases short and J 4 bases short, with 18 bases between. The CDR3 totals 16 residues. The CDR3 nucleotides read TGTGCCAGCAGCCCTGCCGGGACGAACAACGGAAACACCATATATTTT. This codes for CASSPAGTNNGNTIYF. Full variable domain (remainder filled in from reference TRBV11-2 and TRBJ1-3): EAGVAQSPRYKIIEKRQSVAFWCNPISGHATLYWYQQILGQGPKLLIQFQNNGVVDDSQLPKDRFSAERLKGVDSTLKIQPAKLEDSAVYLCASSPAGTNNGNTIYFGEGSWLTVV.

This clone was counted a few times. The rearrangement joins TRBV7-2 to TRBJ2-2, with a tentative D call TRBD2 (6 bases). The V end lost 2 bases, the J end lost 4 bases, and 17 bases lay between the germline ends. This CDR3 is 17 amino acids long. Germline CDR1 reads SGHTA; CDR2 reads FQGNSA. In DNA, the CDR3 is TGTGCCAGCAGCTTAAAAGTGGCCAGGACTACCACCGGGGAGCTGTTTTTT. Translation: CASSLKVARTTTGELFF.

This clone occurred many times. V usage is TRBV5-4 and J usage is TRBJ2-5; no definite D call. The CDR3 has 15 residues. In germline, CDR1 is SGHNT, CDR2 YYREEE (reference sequence). V gave up 0 bases and J gave up 5 bases, with 14 bases separating them. The CDR3, as DNA: TGTGCCAGCAGCTTGGTTAGCAGGCCAACGGAGACCCAGTACTTC. Its protein product is CASSLVSRPTETQYF.